These 17 T cell receptor beta chains originate from one sample sequenced in a study of CD8 T cells in ankylosing spondylitis. TCRdb re-called the 5' RACE reads through MiXCR, storing one row per CDR3 protein. The repertoire holds about 350,000 distinct CDR3 sequences, roughly 20% seen once, with around 13% in the top ten. The sequenced sample was blood, either unsorted or a sorted T cell fraction (not recorded which). These receptors all come from a male donor with ankylosing spondylitis or in good health (not recorded which).

The V call is TRBV4-1, the J call TRBJ2-5; D is ambiguous. Germline loops: CDR1 MGHRA, CDR2 YSYEKL. CDR3 size: 15 residues. V was pared by 0 bases and J by 1 base, with 9 bases between. CDR3 in DNA: TGCGCCAGCAGCCAAGAAGAATGGAGCCAAGAGACCCAGTACTTC. Translation gives CASSQEEWSQETQYF.

This clonotype was seen more than once but under ten times. The rearrangement links TRBV6-5 to TRBJ2-7; tentatively, D is TRBD2 (5 bases). This CDR3 comprises 16 residues. Trimming removed 0 bases at V and 6 bases at J, with 18 bases between. The germline V gene has CDR1 MNHEY and CDR2 SVGAGI. The CDR3 DNA follows: TGTGCCAGCAGTTACTCTTCCGCAGGACTCGCGGCCGAGCAGTACTTC. Residues: CASSYSSAGLAAEQYF.

This clonotype was seen a handful of times. J is TRBJ2-1 and V is TRBV4-1; 11 nucleotides agree with TRBD2. Germline lookup yields CDR1 MGHRA and CDR2 YSYEKL. V trimming: 3 bases; J trimming: 8 bases; junction bases outside the gene matches: 3. This CDR3 is 14 amino acids long. CDR3 sequence reads: CASSQSSGGHEQFF. The CDR3 nucleotides read TGCGCCAGCAGCCAGTCTAGCGGGGGGCATGAGCAGTTCTTC.

This clonotype was recorded many times. The chain links TRBV5-5 to TRBJ2-1; D is undetermined. CDR3 length equals 13 residues. Germline V CDR1 and CDR2: SGHKS, YYEKEE (reference sequence). Trimming stripped 9 bases from V and 5 bases from J, with 15 bases between. In DNA, the CDR3 is TGTGCCACCCTACTGGATCGGGACAATGAGCAGTTCTTC. Its translation: CATLLDRDNEQFF.

This clonotype occurred a few times. One junction end disagrees with the germline gene, perhaps due to a read error. V gene TRBV12-3 or TRBV12-4 combines with J gene TRBJ2-1, with 12 bases aligning to TRBD2. There are 14 residues in the CDR3. DNA for the CDR3: TGTGCCAGCAGTCTAGCGGGGGGGCCGGAGGAGCAGTTCTTC. Its translation: CASSLAGGPEEQFF.

This chain uses TRBV7-6 with TRBJ2-3; 9 nucleotides agree with TRBD1. The CDR3 is 18 residues long. Germline trimming cut 5 bases from V and 2 bases from J; bases unmatched to any gene: 14. Germline V gene data show CDR1 as SGHVS and CDR2 as FNYEAQ. As DNA, the CDR3 is TGTGCCAGCAGCCCGACTTCAGGGACAGGGACGATCACAGATACGCAGTATTTT. It translates to CASSPTSGTGTITDTQYF.

V and J are TRBV29-1 and TRBJ2-1; D tentatively fits TRBD1 or TRBD2 (5 bases each). V was trimmed by 0 bases and J by 9 bases, leaving 21 bases between them. Germline CDR1 is SQVTM and CDR2 is ANQGSEA. The CDR3 is 16 residues long. The CDR3 region is CSVEDQGETWVGEQFF. In DNA, the CDR3 is TGCAGCGTTGAAGATCAGGGAGAGACTTGGGTGGGTGAGCAGTTCTTC.

In its sample, this clonotype was seen a few times. The chain links TRBV7-2 to TRBJ2-5; 9 nucleotides line up with TRBD2. There are 18 residues in the CDR3. Germline V gives CDR1 SGHTA, CDR2 FQGNSA. With V trimmed by 2 bases and J by 1 base, 11 bases remained unmatched. Here the CDR3 reads CASSLSGGGAFRQETQYF. The CDR3 DNA is TGTGCCAGCAGCTTATCGGGCGGGGGGGCCTTTCGCCAAGAGACCCAGTACTTC.

The rearrangement uses TRBV6-1 and TRBJ2-2; D remains unclear. V shed 6 bases and J shed 3 bases, with 11 bases lying between them. Germline V gene sequence: CDR1 MNHNS, CDR2 SASEGT. The CDR3 contains 14 residues. In DNA, the CDR3 is TGTGCCAGCAGCCCCGGCCCATACACCGGGGAGCTGTTTTTT. Its protein product is CASSPGPYTGELFF.

The chain employs TRBV5-1 and TRBJ2-1; D is possibly TRBD1 (6 bases). The CDR3 has 13 residues. Germline V CDR1 and CDR2: SGHRS, YFSETQ. The V gene lost 0 bases and the J gene lost 10 bases, with 11 bases spanning the gap. CDR3 nucleotides: TGCGCCAGCAGCTTGGACAGGGCGTGGGAGCAGTTCTTC. Residues: CASSLDRAWEQFF.

This clonotype was picked up a small number of times. The CDR3 is CASSGSKGGSNTEAFF. CDR3 coding DNA: TGTGCCAGCAGCGGGAGTAAAGGGGGATCGAACACTGAAGCTTTCTTT. This chain links TRBV28 with TRBJ1-1; D perhaps matches TRBD1 (6 bases). The CDR3 consists of 16 residues. Trimming pared 6 bases from V and 1 base from J, leaving 18 bases between. From germline, CDR1 is MDHEN and CDR2 SYDVKM.

This clonotype was observed at least ten times. The rearrangement links TRBV4-1 to TRBJ2-1; D is undetermined. The CDR3 loop spans 15 amino acids. The V end was cut by 4 bases, the J end by 1 base, with 11 bases between. Per germline, CDR1 MGHRA and CDR2 YSYEKL. The CDR3 DNA reads as TGCGCCAGCAGCCCCGGTGGCGTATCCTACAATGAGCAGTTCTTC. Translating it yields CASSPGGVSYNEQFF.

V and J are TRBV29-1 and TRBJ1-2, with no clear D. This CDR3 comprises 14 residues. V was shortened by 4 bases and J by 7 bases, with 19 bases between the two germline ends. Germline CDR1 is SQVTM and CDR2 is ANQGSEA. For the CDR3, the DNA is TGCAGCGTTGTACTTCTTGGCAGTTGGAGTGGCTACACCTTC. It specifies CSVVLLGSWSGYTF.

The chain uses TRBV4-1 and TRBJ2-2; the match to TRBD2 covers 8 bases. CDR1 and CDR2 from the germline V gene are MGHRA and YSYEKL. The CDR3 length is 19 residues. V was clipped by 5 bases and J by 6 bases; unmatched bases: 20. The CDR3 region has the DNA TGCGCCAGCAGCTCACGAGCCGGGGGGGCCCTCGAGGGGGCCGGGGAGCTGTTTTTT. Translated: CASSSRAGGALEGAGELFF.

This sequence joins TRBV3-1 and TRBJ2-1; 10 bases line up with TRBD2. Germline values: CDR1 LGHDT, CDR2 YNNKEL (reference sequence). V gave up 4 bases and J gave up 4 bases; unmatched junction bases: 4. The CDR3 spans 15 residues. In DNA form, the CDR3 reads TGTGCCAGCAGCCTAGGGACTAGCGAGTACAATGAGCAGTTCTTC. This translates into CASSLGTSEYNEQFF.

The chain employs TRBV20-1 and TRBJ2-7; D gene unclear. This CDR3 has 16 amino acids. Germline assignment: CDR1 DFQATT and CDR2 SNEGSKA (reference sequence). Trimming cost V 4 bases and J 0 bases, with 19 bases left between them. The DNA for the CDR3 is TGCAGTGCTACAGCCCCAGCCCGGATAGACTCCTACGAGCAGTACTTC. It encodes CSATAPARIDSYEQYF.

This clonotype was detected a few times. This rearrangement joins TRBV28 to TRBJ2-7; TRBD1 matches 7 bases. There are 16 residues in the CDR3. CDR1 and CDR2 (germline): MDHEN, SYDVKM. J lost 1 base, V lost 3 bases, and 9 bases had no gene match. CDR3 coding DNA: TGTGCCAGCAGTTTTTACTCAGGGGGACCGTCCTACGAGCAGTACTTC. Protein sequence: CASSFYSGGPSYEQYF.